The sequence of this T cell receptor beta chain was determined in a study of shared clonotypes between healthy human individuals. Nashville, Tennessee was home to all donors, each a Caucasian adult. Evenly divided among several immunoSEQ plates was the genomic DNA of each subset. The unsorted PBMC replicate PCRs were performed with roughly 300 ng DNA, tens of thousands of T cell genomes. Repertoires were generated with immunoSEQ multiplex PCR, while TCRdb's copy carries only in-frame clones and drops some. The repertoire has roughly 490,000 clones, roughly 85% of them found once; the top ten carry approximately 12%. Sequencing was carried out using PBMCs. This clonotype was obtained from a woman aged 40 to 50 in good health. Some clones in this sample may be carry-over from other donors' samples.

CDR3 nucleotide sequence: TGTGCCATCCAACAGGGGGCTGACTATGGCTACACCTTC. Its protein is CAIQQGADYGYTF. The chain couples TRBV10-3 to TRBJ1-2; 9 bases match TRBD1. V shed 8 bases and J 3 bases; nucleotides not matched to a gene: 4. The CDR3 has 13 amino acids. The germline gives CDR1 ENHRY, CDR2 SYGVKD.